The 4 T cell receptor beta chains reported below all come from one sample, sequenced in a study of blood T cell repertoires in COVID-19. Clones were sequenced by immunoSEQ multiplex PCR, and TCRdb holds only the in-frame ones, with some missing. The data show about 8,300 clones, with approximately 88% seen just once and 9.9% held by the top ten. The sequenced material came from peripheral blood. These receptors were obtained from a human donor in a cohort sampled during active COVID-19.

V usage is TRBV24-1 and J usage is TRBJ2-3, with no clear D. There are 14 residues in the CDR3. Germline assignment: CDR1 KGHDR and CDR2 SFDVKD. The V end lost 4 bases, the J end lost 2 bases, and 9 bases lay between the germline ends. The CDR3 here is CATSDLLNTDTQYF. In nucleotides, the CDR3 is TGTGCCACCAGTGACCTCCTTAACACAGATACGCAGTATTTT.

This chain uses TRBV9 with TRBJ2-3, with TRBD2 matching over 12 bases. This CDR3 is built from 15 residues. Germline CDR1 is SGDLS and CDR2 is YYNGEE. The V gene end was trimmed by 0 bases and the J gene end by 5 bases; junction bases not matched to a gene: 1. For the CDR3, the DNA is TGTGCCAGCAGCGTAGGGGGACTAGCGGGAGATACGCAGTATTTT. Protein product: CASSVGGLAGDTQYF.

The V gene is TRBV21-1, the J gene TRBJ1-1. TRBV21-1 is a listed pseudogene. CDR3 length equals 16 residues. This CDR3 reads CASSKGVEVWTPEAFF. In nucleotides, the CDR3 is TGTGCCAGCAGCAAAGGGGTCGAGGTTTGGACTCCTGAAGCTTTCTTT.

This chain connects TRBV2 to TRBJ2-3; 8 positions match TRBD2. CDR1 and CDR2 (germline): SNHLY, FYNNEI. The CDR3 length is 15 residues. Trimming took 6 bases from V and 3 from J; bases not matched to a gene: 8. CDR3 residues: CASSHSGKATDTQYF. CDR3 sequence (DNA): TGTGCCAGCAGCCATAGCGGGAAAGCAACAGATACGCAGTATTTT.